Shown below are 31 T cell receptor beta chains from a single sample sequenced in a study of T cell clones after liver transplantation. The method was immunoSEQ multiplex PCR; TCRdb's version includes in-frame clones alone and lacks a portion of them. The sample carries about 75,000 clones, around four fifths recorded once. The sequencing here drew on CD4+ T cells from blood, taken around 48 months after liver transplant. The receptors were sampled from a human patient who received a liver transplant. Some of the T cells might come from the graft donor.

The rearrangement uses TRBV19 and TRBJ1-5, with a possible D match to TRBD1 (5 bases). From germline, CDR1 is LNHDA and CDR2 SQIVND (reference sequence). CDR3 length: 13 residues. V dropped 8 bases and J dropped 4 bases, with 12 bases sitting between them. The CDR3 DNA is TGTGCCAGTGGTCCCTCAGGGAATCAGCCCCAGCATTTT. Protein sequence: CASGPSGNQPQHF.

The chain couples TRBV7-2 to TRBJ2-2, with 8 bases aligning to TRBD2. V lost 3 bases to trimming and J lost 2 bases; unmatched junction nucleotides: 5. The CDR3 is 16 amino acids. Germline V CDR1 and CDR2: SGHTA, FQGNSA. CDR3 sequence reads: CASSFQAGENTGELFF. The CDR3 nucleotides are TGTGCCAGCAGCTTCCAAGCGGGGGAAAACACCGGGGAGCTGTTTTTT. The whole variable domain, filled in from reference TRBV7-2 and TRBJ2-2, reads GAGVSQSPSNKVTEKGKDVELRCDPISGHTALYWYRQSLGQGLEFLIYFQGNSAPDKSGLPSDRFSAERTGGSVSTLTIQRTQQEDSAVYLCASSFQAGENTGELFFGEGSRLTVL.

The rearrangement joins TRBV30 to TRBJ1-3; D unresolved. The CDR3 is 13 amino acids. V was cut by 5 bases and J by 0 bases, with 8 bases left in between. From germline, CDR1 is GTSNPN and CDR2 SVGIG (reference sequence). CDR3 region: CAWGLSSGNTIYF. CDR3 DNA sequence: TGTGCCTGGGGACTTAGCTCTGGAAACACCATATATTTT.

The chain is built from TRBV7-3 and TRBJ1-6, with D hard to call. CDR3 length: 15 amino acids. The germline V gene has CDR1 SGHTA and CDR2 FQGTGA. The ends were cut back, 3 bases at V and 7 bases at J, with 13 bases in the middle. CDR3 protein: CASSLNRMGNSPLHF. The CDR3 coding sequence is TGTGCCAGCAGCTTGAACCGGATGGGGAATTCACCCCTCCACTTT.

This clone was counted only a few times. The chain combines TRBV5-5 with TRBJ1-4, with 9 positions matching TRBD1. J was trimmed by 7 bases and V by 1 base; bases with no gene match: 5. Germline CDR1 and CDR2: SGHKS and YYEKEE (reference sequence). This CDR3 has 15 residues. The CDR3 here is CASSLYTGGGEKLFF. CDR3 DNA: TGTGCCAGCAGCTTGTATACAGGGGGCGGTGAAAAACTGTTTTTT.

The chain recombines TRBV9 with TRBJ2-7; 9 positions agree with TRBD2. Trimming cost V 0 bases and J 4 bases; bases outside gene matches: 8. The CDR3 contains 16 residues. The germline CDR1 and CDR2 sequences are SGDLS and YYNGEE. In nucleotides, the CDR3 is TGTGCCAGCAGCGTAGGGGCTAGCGGGGTAGGGTACGAGCAGTACTTC. It translates to CASSVGASGVGYEQYF.

The V call is TRBV5-4, the J call TRBJ2-7; 13 nucleotides match TRBD2. This CDR3 has 15 residues. V lost 4 bases, J lost 4 bases, and 5 bases stayed unmatched. The V gene's germline CDR1 is SGHNT and CDR2 YYREEE (reference sequence). CDR3 loop: CASSLRTSGGYEQYF. The CDR3 bases are TGTGCCAGCAGCCTGCGGACTAGCGGGGGATACGAGCAGTACTTC. Complete variable domain (other parts from reference TRBV5-4 and TRBJ2-7): ETGVTQSPTHLIKTRGQQVTLRCSSQSGHNTVSWYQQALGQGPQFIFQYYREEENGRGNFPPRFSGLQFPNYSSELNVNALELDDSALYLCASSLRTSGGYEQYFGPGTRLTVT.

The genes are TRBV5-1 and TRBJ2-3; D not resolved. The CDR3 is 15 amino acids. Germline V lookup: CDR1 SGHRS, CDR2 YFSETQ. The V end was cut by 3 bases, the J end by 4 bases, with 15 bases between. CDR3 coding DNA: TGCGCCAGCAGCTATAGCAGGTCGACCGCAGATACGCAGTATTTT. This codes for CASSYSRSTADTQYF.

V gene TRBV28 combines with J gene TRBJ1-4; 7 bases fit TRBD1. The junction had 5 bases not matched to a gene; V was cut back by 5 bases and J by 8 bases. Germline loops: CDR1 MDHEN, CDR2 SYDVKM. The length of the CDR3 is 13 residues. The DNA of the CDR3 is TGTGCCAGCAGTAGGGGGCGCGACGAAAAACTGTTTTTT. Its protein product is CASSRGRDEKLFF.

The rearrangement joins TRBV14 to TRBJ2-7; D is uncertain. V was cut by 5 bases and J by 5 bases, with 10 bases left in between. Germline lookup yields CDR1 SGHDN and CDR2 FVKESK. There are 12 residues in the CDR3. The CDR3: CASSVGWNEQYF. The CDR3 DNA reads as TGTGCCAGCAGCGTTGGGTGGAACGAGCAGTACTTC.

The rearrangement links TRBV7-2 to TRBJ2-3; tentative D call: TRBD1 (8 bases). The germline V gene has CDR1 SGHTA and CDR2 FQGNSA. V lost 5 bases and J lost 4, with 16 bases in between. There are 15 residues in the CDR3. The CDR3 loop reads CASSPLATGADTQYF. The CDR3 DNA follows: TGTGCCAGCAGCCCACTAGCGACAGGGGCAGATACGCAGTATTTT.

Here the CDR3 DNA reads TGCACCAGCAGCGTAACGGGAGTCGAGGCCCAGTACTTC. It translates to CTSSVTGVEAQYF. The genes are TRBV1 and TRBJ2-5; the tabulated D call, TRBD2, remains unverified against the DNA. TRBV1 is designated a pseudogene. The CDR3 is made up of 13 amino acids.

CDR3 nucleotide sequence: TGCGCCAGCAGCCAACACAATCAGCCCCAGCATTTT. Its protein is CASSQHNQPQHF. This chain connects TRBV4-1 to TRBJ1-5; D gene uncertain. Germline V gene lookup returns CDR1 MGHRA and CDR2 YSYEKL. There are 12 residues in the CDR3. Trimming took off 2 bases at V and 3 bases at J, with 2 bases between the two ends.

The gene calls are TRBV10-3 and TRBJ2-7, with 9 bases matching TRBD1. J lost 3 bases, V lost 10 bases, and 10 bases had no gene match. CDR3 length equals 14 residues. From germline, CDR1 is ENHRY and CDR2 SYGVKD. Written as DNA, the CDR3 is TGTGCCACCTGGACTACAGGGGGCGACTACGAGCAGTACTTC. Its protein is CATWTTGGDYEQYF.

This clone was seen only a few times. CDR3 region: CASSPQDLAVAYEQYF. The CDR3 DNA follows: TGTGCCAGCAGCCCCCAGGATCTAGCGGTCGCCTACGAGCAGTACTTC. The V gene is TRBV7-2, the J gene TRBJ2-7, with 7 bases lining up with TRBD2. The length of the CDR3 is 16 residues. Germline CDR1 reads SGHTA; CDR2 reads FQGNSA. V shed 5 bases and J 2 bases; nucleotides not matched to a gene: 12. The whole variable domain, filled in from reference TRBV7-2 and TRBJ2-7, reads GAGVSQSPSNKVTEKGKDVELRCDPISGHTALYWYRQSLGQGLEFLIYFQGNSAPDKSGLPSDRFSAERTGGSVSTLTIQRTQQEDSAVYLCASSPQDLAVAYEQYFGPGTRLTVT.

V is TRBV7-2 and J is TRBJ2-4, with TRBD1 matching 7 bases. The J segment lost 2 bases and the V segment lost 4 bases, leaving 2 bases of the junction unmatched. The CDR3 contains 14 residues. The germline V gene has CDR1 SGHTA and CDR2 FQGNSA. In DNA form, the CDR3 reads TGTGCCAGCAGCTGGGACAGATCCAAAAACATTCAGTACTTC. Translation gives CASSWDRSKNIQYF.

The V call is TRBV23-1, the J call TRBJ1-5, with D tentatively TRBD1 (6 bases). TRBV23-1 is treated as an ORF (open reading frame) with a function not yet certain. The CDR3 runs to 15 residues. V shed 7 bases and J shed 3 bases, with 16 bases lying between them. The CDR3 reads CASISRGATNQPQHF. The CDR3 region has the DNA TGCGCCAGCATATCCCGGGGGGCTACCAATCAGCCCCAGCATTTT.

This sequence joins TRBV5-1 and TRBJ2-5, with 12 bases lining up with TRBD2. The V gene's germline CDR1 is SGHRS and CDR2 YFSETQ. V was clipped by 1 base and J by 1 base; unmatched bases: 8. The CDR3 has 18 amino acids. CDR3 nucleotides: TGCGCCAGCAGCTTGCGCCTAGCGGGAGGGCCGACCCAAGAGACCCAGTACTTC. Translation gives CASSLRLAGGPTQETQYF.

V is TRBV18 and J is TRBJ2-2; D is unresolved. CDR1 KGHSH and CDR2 LQKENI come from the germline V gene. This CDR3 is 15 amino acids long. V lost 3 bases and J lost 2, with 10 bases in between. CDR3 sequence (DNA): TGTGCCAGCTCACCCCTTAGGGCTAACACCGGGGAGCTGTTTTTT. This codes for CASSPLRANTGELFF.

This chain connects TRBV7-6 to TRBJ2-2; no definite D call. The germline V gene has CDR1 SGHVS and CDR2 FNYEAQ. CDR3 length: 14 amino acids. V dropped 0 bases and J dropped 0 bases, with 2 bases sitting between them. The CDR3 nucleotides are TGTGCCAGCAGCTTAGCTACGAACACCGGGGAGCTGTTTTTT. This codes for CASSLATNTGELFF.

The rearrangement uses TRBV6-6 and TRBJ1-4, with D possibly being TRBD1 (5 bases). The germline V gene encodes CDR1 MNHNY and CDR2 SVGAGI (reference sequence). This CDR3 is 15 amino acids long. Trimming left V 3 bases short and J 0 bases short, with 8 bases between. CDR3 loop: CASSYQGTTNEKLFF. CDR3 in DNA: TGTGCCAGCAGTTATCAGGGAACAACTAATGAAAAACTGTTTTTT.

V usage is TRBV7-2 and J usage is TRBJ2-5, with 8 bases lining up with TRBD2. From germline, CDR1 is SGHTA and CDR2 FQGNSA. The V and J ends lost 1 base and 7 bases, in that order; junction bases with no gene match: 20. This CDR3 has 19 residues. CDR3 in amino acids: CASSLGASGYRIFGGTQYF. For the CDR3, the DNA is TGTGCCAGCAGCTTAGGGGCTAGCGGGTACCGAATCTTCGGCGGGACCCAGTACTTC.

The genes are TRBV11-2 and TRBJ2-5, with D perhaps assigned TRBD1 or TRBD2 (5 bases each). Trimming cost V 1 base and J 1 base, with 10 bases left between them. Germline values: CDR1 SGHAT, CDR2 FQNNGV. CDR3 length equals 15 residues. The CDR3 DNA follows: TGTGCCAGCAGCTTAGCGAGGGGCCCCCAAGAGACCCAGTACTTC. Its translation: CASSLARGPQETQYF. The full variable domain, in which reference TRBV11-2 and TRBJ2-5 provide the parts outside the CDR3, is EAGVAQSPRYKIIEKRQSVAFWCNPISGHATLYWYQQILGQGPKLLIQFQNNGVVDDSQLPKDRFSAERLKGVDSTLKIQPAKLEDSAVYLCASSLARGPQETQYFGPGTRLLVL.

The chain uses TRBV19 and TRBJ2-7; perhaps TRBD2 as D (6 bases). The germline V gene encodes CDR1 LNHDA and CDR2 SQIVND (reference sequence). The CDR3 length is 15 residues. Trimming took off 6 bases at V and 1 base at J, with 16 bases between the two ends. Here the CDR3 DNA reads TGTGCCAGTAGAGAGGCCATCGGGAGTTCCTACGAGCAGTACTTC. Its protein is CASREAIGSSYEQYF.

This chain joins TRBV11-2 and TRBJ1-2, with D possibly being TRBD1 (6 bases). Germline V gene data show CDR1 as SGHAT and CDR2 as FQNNGV. V was shortened by 5 bases and J by 4 bases, with 17 bases between the two germline ends. The CDR3 loop spans 15 amino acids. For the CDR3, the DNA is TGTGCCAGCAGCCCCCGGGACACGGTCTCCTATGGCTACACCTTC. Protein sequence: CASSPRDTVSYGYTF.

V usage is TRBV7-2 and J usage is TRBJ1-2; TRBD1 is a possible D gene (5 bases). This CDR3 region has 13 residues. With 1 base removed from V and 3 bases from J, the gap between germline ends came to 6 bases. Germline V CDR1 and CDR2: SGHTA, FQGNSA. This CDR3 is CASSLGGDYGYTF. Written as DNA, the CDR3 is TGTGCCAGCAGCTTAGGGGGGGACTATGGCTACACCTTC.

This chain links TRBV7-2 with TRBJ2-1; either TRBD1 or TRBD2 may supply D (5 bases each). This CDR3 spans 14 amino acids. CDR1 is SGHTA and CDR2 is FQGNSA in the germline V gene. Trimming removed 0 bases at V and 5 bases at J, with 8 bases between. CDR3 sequence (DNA): TGTGCCAGCAGCTTAGCGGGACGGCACAATGAGCAGTTCTTC. Encoded protein: CASSLAGRHNEQFF. Full variable domain (rest looked up from reference TRBV7-2 and TRBJ2-1): GAGVSQSPSNKVTEKGKDVELRCDPISGHTALYWYRQSLGQGLEFLIYFQGNSAPDKSGLPSDRFSAERTGGSVSTLTIQRTQQEDSAVYLCASSLAGRHNEQFFGPGTRLTVL.

V and J are TRBV5-4 and TRBJ1-1, with 8 bases fitting TRBD1. This CDR3 spans 13 amino acids. The trim removed 3 bases at V and 9 bases at J, leaving 7 bases unmatched. Germline CDR1 reads SGHNT; CDR2 reads YYREEE (reference sequence). The CDR3 loop is CASSSDRERKAFF. The CDR3 DNA reads TGTGCCAGCAGCTCGGACAGGGAAAGAAAAGCTTTCTTT.

The CDR3 bases are TGCGCCAGCAGCCACGAATGGAGAGCTGGGGCCAACGTCCTGACTTTC. It specifies CASSHEWRAGANVLTF. The rearrangement uses TRBV4-3 and TRBJ2-6; D is unclear. Trimming shortened V by 3 bases and J by 2 bases, and 11 bases separated the two germline ends. Germline V CDR1 and CDR2: LGHNA, YSLEER. The CDR3 sequence is 16 residues long.

The V and J genes are TRBV4-3 and TRBJ1-2, with D possibly TRBD1 on 5 matching bases. CDR3 size: 17 residues. Looked up from germline, CDR1 is LGHNA and CDR2 is YSLEER. The V gene lost 0 bases and the J gene lost 7 bases, with 21 bases spanning the gap. The CDR3 coding sequence is TGCGCCAGCAGCCAAGATCAAGCGGCGGGGGGTGCGGTTGGCTACACCTTC. This codes for CASSQDQAAGGAVGYTF.

This clone was counted a few times. The chain joins TRBV18 to TRBJ2-7, with D maybe TRBD1 (5 bases). V lost 3 bases to trimming and J lost 6 bases, with 12 bases between them. CDR3 length: 13 amino acids. In germline, CDR1 is KGHSH, CDR2 LQKENI. CDR3 protein: CASSPAQGGEQYF. In nucleotides, the CDR3 is TGTGCCAGCTCACCCGCCCAGGGCGGCGAGCAGTACTTC.